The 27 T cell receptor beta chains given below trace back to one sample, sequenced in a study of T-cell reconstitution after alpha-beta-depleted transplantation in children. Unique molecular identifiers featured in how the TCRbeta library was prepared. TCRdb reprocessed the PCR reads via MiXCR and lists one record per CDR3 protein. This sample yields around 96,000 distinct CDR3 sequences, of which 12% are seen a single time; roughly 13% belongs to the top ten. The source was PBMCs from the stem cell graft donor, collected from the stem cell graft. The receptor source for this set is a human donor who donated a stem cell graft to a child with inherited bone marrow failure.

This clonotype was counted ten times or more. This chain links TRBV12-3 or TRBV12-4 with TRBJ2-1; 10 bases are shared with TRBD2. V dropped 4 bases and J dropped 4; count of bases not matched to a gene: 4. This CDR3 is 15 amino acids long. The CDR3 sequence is CASSSGTSVYNEQFF. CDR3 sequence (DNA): TGTGCCAGCAGTTCCGGGACTAGCGTTTACAATGAGCAGTTCTTC.

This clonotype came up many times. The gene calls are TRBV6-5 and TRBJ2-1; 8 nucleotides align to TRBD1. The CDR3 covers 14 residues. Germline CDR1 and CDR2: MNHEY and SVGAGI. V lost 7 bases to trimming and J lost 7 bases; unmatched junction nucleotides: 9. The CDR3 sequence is CASMDATGVNEQFF. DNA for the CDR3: TGTGCCAGCATGGATGCGACAGGGGTAAATGAGCAGTTCTTC.

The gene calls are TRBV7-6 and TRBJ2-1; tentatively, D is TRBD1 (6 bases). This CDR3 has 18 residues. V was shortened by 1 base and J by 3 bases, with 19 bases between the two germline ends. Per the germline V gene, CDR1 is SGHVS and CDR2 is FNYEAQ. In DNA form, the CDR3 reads TGTGCCAGCAGCTTAGGACCCTTCCAGGGGTCGATCTACAATGAGCAGTTCTTC. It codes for CASSLGPFQGSIYNEQFF.

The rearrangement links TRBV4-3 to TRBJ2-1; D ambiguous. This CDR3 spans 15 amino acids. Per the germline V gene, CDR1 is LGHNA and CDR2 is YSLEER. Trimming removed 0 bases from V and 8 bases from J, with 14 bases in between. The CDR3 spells CASSQDLTELYEQFF. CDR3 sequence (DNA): TGCGCCAGCAGCCAAGATCTTACGGAGCTGTATGAGCAGTTCTTC.

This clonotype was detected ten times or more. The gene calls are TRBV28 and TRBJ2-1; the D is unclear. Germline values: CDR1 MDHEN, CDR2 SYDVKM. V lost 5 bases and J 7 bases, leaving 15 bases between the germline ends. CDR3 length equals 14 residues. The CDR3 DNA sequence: TGTGCCAGCAGTCCCGGGCCCCCTGGGAATGAGCAGTTCTTC. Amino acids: CASSPGPPGNEQFF.

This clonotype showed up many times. Here the CDR3 reads CASSLGGPSSYNEQFF. In nucleotides, the CDR3 is TGTGCCAGCAGCTTGGGCGGGCCCAGCTCCTACAATGAGCAGTTCTTC. V gene TRBV7-9 combines with J gene TRBJ2-1; a weak D match, TRBD2 (5 bases). Germline CDR1 and CDR2: SEHNR and FQNEAQ (reference sequence). V lost 3 bases to trimming and J lost 0 bases, with 12 bases between them. CDR3 length equals 16 residues.

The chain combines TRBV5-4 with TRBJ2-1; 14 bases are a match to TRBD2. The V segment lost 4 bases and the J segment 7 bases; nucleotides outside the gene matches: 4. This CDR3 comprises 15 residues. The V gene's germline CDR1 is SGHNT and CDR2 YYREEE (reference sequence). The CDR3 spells CASSPGLAGGNEQFF. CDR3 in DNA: TGTGCCAGCAGCCCTGGACTAGCGGGAGGAAATGAGCAGTTCTTC.

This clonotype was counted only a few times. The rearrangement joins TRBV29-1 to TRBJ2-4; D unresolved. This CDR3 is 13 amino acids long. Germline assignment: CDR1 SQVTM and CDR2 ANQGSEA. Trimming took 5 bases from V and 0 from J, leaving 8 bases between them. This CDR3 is CSVLDPAKNIQYF. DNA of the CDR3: TGCAGCGTTTTAGACCCAGCCAAAAACATTCAGTACTTC. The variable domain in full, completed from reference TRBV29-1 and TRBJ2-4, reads SAVISQKPSRDICQRGTSLTIQCQVDSQVTMMFWYRQQPGQSLTLIATANQGSEATYESGFVIDKFPISRPNLTFSTLTVSNMSPEDSSIYLCSVLDPAKNIQYFGAGTRLSVL.

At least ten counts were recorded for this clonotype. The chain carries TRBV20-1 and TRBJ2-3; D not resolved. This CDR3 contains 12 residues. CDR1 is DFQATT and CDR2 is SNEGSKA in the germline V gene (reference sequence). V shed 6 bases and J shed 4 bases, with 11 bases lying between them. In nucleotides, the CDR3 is TGCAGTGCCCTAGGGTCCCCAGATACGCAGTATTTT. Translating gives CSALGSPDTQYF.

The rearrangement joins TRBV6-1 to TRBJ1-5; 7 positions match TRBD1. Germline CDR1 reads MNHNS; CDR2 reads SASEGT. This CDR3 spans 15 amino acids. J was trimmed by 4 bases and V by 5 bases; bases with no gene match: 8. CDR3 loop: CASSRRQGVNQPQHF. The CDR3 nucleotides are TGTGCCAGCAGTAGGCGACAGGGTGTTAATCAGCCCCAGCATTTT.

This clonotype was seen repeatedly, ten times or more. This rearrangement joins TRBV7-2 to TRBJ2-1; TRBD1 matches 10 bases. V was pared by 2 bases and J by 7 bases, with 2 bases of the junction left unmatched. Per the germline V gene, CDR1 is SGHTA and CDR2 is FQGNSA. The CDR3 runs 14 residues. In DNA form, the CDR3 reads TGTGCCAGCAGCTTAAGACAGGGGGCTAATGAGCAGTTCTTC. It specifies CASSLRQGANEQFF.

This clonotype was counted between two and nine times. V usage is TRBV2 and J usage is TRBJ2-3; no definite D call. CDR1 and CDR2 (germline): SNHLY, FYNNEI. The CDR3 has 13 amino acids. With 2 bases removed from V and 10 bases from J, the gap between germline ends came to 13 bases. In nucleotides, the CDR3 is TGTGCCAGCAGTGAACAGATCCTTATATCGCAGTATTTT. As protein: CASSEQILISQYF.

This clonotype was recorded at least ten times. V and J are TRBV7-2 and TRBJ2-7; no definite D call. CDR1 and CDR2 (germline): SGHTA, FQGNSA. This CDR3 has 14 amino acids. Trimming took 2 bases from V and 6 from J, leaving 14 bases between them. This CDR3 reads CASSLMVPGREQYF. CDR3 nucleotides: TGTGCCAGCAGCTTAATGGTCCCAGGTCGCGAGCAGTACTTC.

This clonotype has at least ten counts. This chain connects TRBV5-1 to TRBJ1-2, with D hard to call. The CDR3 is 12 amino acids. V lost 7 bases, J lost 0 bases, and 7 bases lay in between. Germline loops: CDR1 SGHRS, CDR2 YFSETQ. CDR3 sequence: CASSGSNYGYTF. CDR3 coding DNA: TGCGCCAGCTCAGGCTCTAACTATGGCTACACCTTC.

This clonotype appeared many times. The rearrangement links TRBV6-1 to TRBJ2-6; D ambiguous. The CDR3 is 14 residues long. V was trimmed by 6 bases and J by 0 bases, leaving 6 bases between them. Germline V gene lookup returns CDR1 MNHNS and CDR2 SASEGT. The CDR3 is CASSLDSGANVLTF. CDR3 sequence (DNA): TGTGCCAGCAGCCTTGACTCTGGGGCCAACGTCCTGACTTTC.

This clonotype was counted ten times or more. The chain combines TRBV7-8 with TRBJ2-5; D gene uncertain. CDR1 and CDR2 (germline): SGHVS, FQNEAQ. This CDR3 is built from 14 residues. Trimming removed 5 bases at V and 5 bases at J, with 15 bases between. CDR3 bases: TGTGCCAGCAGCCGTAGACAAGCGCAGGAGACCCAGTACTTC. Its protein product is CASSRRQAQETQYF.

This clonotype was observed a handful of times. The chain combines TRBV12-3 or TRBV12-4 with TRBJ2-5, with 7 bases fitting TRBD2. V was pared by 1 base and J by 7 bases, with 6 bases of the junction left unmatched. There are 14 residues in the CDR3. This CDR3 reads CASSLGGGGVTQYF. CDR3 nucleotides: TGTGCCAGCAGTTTAGGGGGGGGGGGTGTGACCCAGTACTTC.

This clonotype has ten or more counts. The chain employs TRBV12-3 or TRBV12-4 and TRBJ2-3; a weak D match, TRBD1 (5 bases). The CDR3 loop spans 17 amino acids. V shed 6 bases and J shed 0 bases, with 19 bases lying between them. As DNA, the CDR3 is TGTGCCAGCAGCCCCAGACAGCGAAGTTCTAGCACAGATACGCAGTATTTT. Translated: CASSPRQRSSSTDTQYF.

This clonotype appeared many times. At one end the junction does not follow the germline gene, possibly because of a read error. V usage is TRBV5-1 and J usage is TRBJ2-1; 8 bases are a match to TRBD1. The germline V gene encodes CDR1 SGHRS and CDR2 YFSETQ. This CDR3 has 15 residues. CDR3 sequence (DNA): TGCGCCAGCAGCATACAGGGGGGATCCTACAATGACCAGTTCTTC. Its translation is CASSIQGGSYNDQFF. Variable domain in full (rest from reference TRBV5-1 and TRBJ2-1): KAGVTQTPRYLIKTRGQQVTLSCSPISGHRSVSWYQQTPGQGLQFLFEYFSETQRNKGNFPGRFSGRQFSNSRSEMNVSTLELGDSALYLCASSIQGGSYNDQFFGPGTRLTVL.

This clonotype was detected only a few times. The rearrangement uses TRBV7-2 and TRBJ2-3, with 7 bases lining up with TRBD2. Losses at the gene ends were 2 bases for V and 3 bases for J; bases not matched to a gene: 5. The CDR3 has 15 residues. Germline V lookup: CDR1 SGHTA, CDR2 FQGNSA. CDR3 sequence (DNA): TGTGCCAGCAGCTTATTTTTCGGGGGGACAGATACGCAGTATTTT. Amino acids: CASSLFFGGTDTQYF.

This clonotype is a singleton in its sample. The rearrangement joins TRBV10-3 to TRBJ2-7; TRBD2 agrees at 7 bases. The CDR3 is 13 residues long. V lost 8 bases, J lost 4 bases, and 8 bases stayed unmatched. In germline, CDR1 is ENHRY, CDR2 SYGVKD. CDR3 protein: CAIGAGEEYEQYF. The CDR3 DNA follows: TGTGCCATCGGGGCGGGGGAAGAATACGAGCAGTACTTC.

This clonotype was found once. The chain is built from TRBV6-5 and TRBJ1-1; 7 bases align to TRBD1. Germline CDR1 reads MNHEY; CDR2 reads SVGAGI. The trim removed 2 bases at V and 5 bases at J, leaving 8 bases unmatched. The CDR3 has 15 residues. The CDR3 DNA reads TGTGCCAGCAGTTACCCTGACAGGGATTGGACTGAAGCTTTCTTT. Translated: CASSYPDRDWTEAFF.

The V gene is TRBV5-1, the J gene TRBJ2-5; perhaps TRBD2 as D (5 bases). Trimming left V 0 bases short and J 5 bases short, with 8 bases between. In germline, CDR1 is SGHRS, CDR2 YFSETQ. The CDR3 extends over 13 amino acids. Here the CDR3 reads CASSLALAETQYF. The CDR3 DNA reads TGCGCCAGCAGCTTGGCGCTAGCCGAGACCCAGTACTTC.

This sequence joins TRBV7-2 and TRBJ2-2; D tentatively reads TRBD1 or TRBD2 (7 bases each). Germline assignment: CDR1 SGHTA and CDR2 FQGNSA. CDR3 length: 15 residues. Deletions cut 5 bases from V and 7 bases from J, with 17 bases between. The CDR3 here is CASSRRQGGVGELFF. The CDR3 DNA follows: TGTGCCAGCAGCCGACGGCAGGGGGGGGTCGGGGAGCTGTTTTTT.

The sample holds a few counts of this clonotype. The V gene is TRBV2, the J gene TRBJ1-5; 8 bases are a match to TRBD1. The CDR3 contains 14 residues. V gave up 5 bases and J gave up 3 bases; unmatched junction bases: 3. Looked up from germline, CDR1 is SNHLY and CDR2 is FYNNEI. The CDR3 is CASSRQGYNQPQHF. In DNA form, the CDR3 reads TGTGCCAGCAGTCGACAGGGGTACAATCAGCCCCAGCATTTT. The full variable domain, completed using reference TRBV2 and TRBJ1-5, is EPEVTQTPSHQVTQMGQEVILRCVPISNHLYFYWYRQILGQKVEFLVSFYNNEISEKSEIFDDQFSVERPDGSNFTLKIRSTKLEDSAMYFCASSRQGYNQPQHFGDGTRLSIL.

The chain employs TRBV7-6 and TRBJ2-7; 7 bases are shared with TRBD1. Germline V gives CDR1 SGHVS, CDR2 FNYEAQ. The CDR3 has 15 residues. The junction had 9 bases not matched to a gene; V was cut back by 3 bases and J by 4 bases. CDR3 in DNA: TGTGCCAGCAGCTTTGGGGACAGTAGCAATTACGAGCAGTACTTC. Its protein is CASSFGDSSNYEQYF.

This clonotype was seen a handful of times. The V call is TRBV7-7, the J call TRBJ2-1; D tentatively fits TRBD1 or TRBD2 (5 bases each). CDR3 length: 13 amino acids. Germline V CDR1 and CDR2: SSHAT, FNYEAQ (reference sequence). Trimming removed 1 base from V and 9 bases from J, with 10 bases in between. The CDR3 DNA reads TGTGCCAGCAGCTTAGGGGACCGCCCTGAGCAGTTCTTC. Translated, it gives CASSLGDRPEQFF.